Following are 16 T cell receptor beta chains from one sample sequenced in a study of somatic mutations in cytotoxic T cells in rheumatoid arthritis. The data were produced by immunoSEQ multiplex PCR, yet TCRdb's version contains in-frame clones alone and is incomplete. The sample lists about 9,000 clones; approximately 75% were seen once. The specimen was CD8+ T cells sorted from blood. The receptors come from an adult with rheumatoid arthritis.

CDR3 loop: CASSQAGLTDTQYF. The CDR3 DNA reads as TGTGCCAGCAGTCAAGCGGGCCTAACAGATACGCAGTATTTT. The V call is TRBV5-4, the J call TRBJ2-3; the D gene is possibly TRBD2 (6 bases). Germline-derived CDR1 and CDR2 are SGHNT and YYREEE (reference sequence). V was pared by 5 bases and J by 3 bases, with 13 bases between. The CDR3 has 14 amino acids.

CDR3 sequence reads: CASSSTWYNEQFF. CDR3 sequence (DNA): TGTGCCAGCAGTTCGACTTGGTACAATGAGCAGTTCTTC. The genes are TRBV27 and TRBJ2-1; no reliable D call. The CDR3 is 13 amino acids. Deletions cut 4 bases from V and 4 bases from J, with 8 bases between. Germline CDR1 and CDR2: MNHEY and SMNVEV (reference sequence).

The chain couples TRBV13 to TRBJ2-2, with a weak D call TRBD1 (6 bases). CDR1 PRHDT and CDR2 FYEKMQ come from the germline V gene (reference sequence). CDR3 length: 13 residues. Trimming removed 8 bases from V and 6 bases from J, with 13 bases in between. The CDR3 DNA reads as TGTGCCAGCGGAACCGAGGGGGCCGGGGAGCTGTTTTTT. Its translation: CASGTEGAGELFF.

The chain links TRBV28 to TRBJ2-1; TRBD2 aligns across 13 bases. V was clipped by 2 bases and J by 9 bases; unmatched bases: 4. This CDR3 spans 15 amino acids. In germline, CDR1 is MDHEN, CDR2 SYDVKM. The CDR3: CASSLTSGRAVEQFF. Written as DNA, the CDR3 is TGTGCCAGCAGTTTAACTAGCGGGAGGGCAGTTGAGCAGTTCTTC. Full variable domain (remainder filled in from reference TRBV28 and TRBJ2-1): DVKVTQSSRYLVKRTGEKVFLECVQDMDHENMFWYRQDPGLGLRLIYFSYDVKMKEKGDIPEGYSVSREKKERFSLILESASTNQTSMYLCASSLTSGRAVEQFFGPGTRLTVL.

The CDR3 here is CASGRGGGQETQYF. CDR3 sequence (DNA): TGTGCCAGCGGCCGGGGGGGCGGGCAAGAGACCCAGTACTTC. The V call is TRBV7-8, the J call TRBJ2-5; TRBD2 matches at 8 bases. The germline V gene encodes CDR1 SGHVS and CDR2 FQNEAQ. The CDR3 sequence is 14 residues long. V was clipped by 8 bases and J by 2 bases; unmatched bases: 7. The full variable domain, rest sourced from reference TRBV7-8 and TRBJ2-5, is GAGVSQSPRYKVAKRGQDVALRCDPISGHVSLFWYQQALGQGPEFLTYFQNEAQLDKSGLPSDRFFAERPEGSVSTLKIQRTQQEDSAVYLCASGRGGGQETQYFGPGTRLLVL.

CDR3 sequence reads: CAISDQGVGETQYF. The DNA of the CDR3 is TGTGCCATCAGTGATCAGGGGGTGGGGGAGACCCAGTACTTC. This chain connects TRBV10-3 to TRBJ2-5; 7 nucleotides agree with TRBD1. J lost 5 bases, V lost 3 bases, and 6 bases had no gene match. The CDR3 length is 14 residues. The V gene's germline CDR1 is ENHRY and CDR2 SYGVKD.

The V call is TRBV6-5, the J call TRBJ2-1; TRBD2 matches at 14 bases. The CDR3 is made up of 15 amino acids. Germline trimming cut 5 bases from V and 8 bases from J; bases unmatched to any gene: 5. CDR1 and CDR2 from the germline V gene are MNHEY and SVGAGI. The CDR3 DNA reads TGTGCCAGCAGTCACCCGGGACTAGCGGGAGATGAGCAGTTCTTC. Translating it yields CASSHPGLAGDEQFF.

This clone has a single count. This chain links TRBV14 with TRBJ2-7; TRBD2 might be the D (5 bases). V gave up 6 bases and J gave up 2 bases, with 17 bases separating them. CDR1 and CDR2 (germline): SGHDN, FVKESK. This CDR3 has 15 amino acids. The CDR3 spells CASSEGLADTYEQYF. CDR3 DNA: TGTGCCAGCAGTGAAGGGCTAGCTGACACCTACGAGCAGTACTTC.

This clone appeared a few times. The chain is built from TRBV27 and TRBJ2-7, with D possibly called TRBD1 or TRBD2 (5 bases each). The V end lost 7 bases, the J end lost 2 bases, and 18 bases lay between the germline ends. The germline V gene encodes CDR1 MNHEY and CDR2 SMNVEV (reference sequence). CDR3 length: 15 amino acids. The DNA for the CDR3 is TGTGCCAGCACCCCTCATTCGAGGGGCACCTACGAGCAGTACGTC. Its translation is CASTPHSRGTYEQYV.

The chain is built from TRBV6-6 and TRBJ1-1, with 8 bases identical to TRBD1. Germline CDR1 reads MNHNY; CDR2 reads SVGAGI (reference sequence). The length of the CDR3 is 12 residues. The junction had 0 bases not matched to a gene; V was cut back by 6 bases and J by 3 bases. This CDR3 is CASRQGDTEAFF. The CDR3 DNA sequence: TGTGCCAGCAGACAGGGGGACACTGAAGCTTTCTTT.

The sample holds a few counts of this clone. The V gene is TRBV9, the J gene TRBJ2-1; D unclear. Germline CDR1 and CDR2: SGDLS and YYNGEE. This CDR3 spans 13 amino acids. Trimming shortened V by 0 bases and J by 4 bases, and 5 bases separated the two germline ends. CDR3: CASSVGQYNEQFF. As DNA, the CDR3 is TGTGCCAGCAGCGTAGGGCAGTACAATGAGCAGTTCTTC.

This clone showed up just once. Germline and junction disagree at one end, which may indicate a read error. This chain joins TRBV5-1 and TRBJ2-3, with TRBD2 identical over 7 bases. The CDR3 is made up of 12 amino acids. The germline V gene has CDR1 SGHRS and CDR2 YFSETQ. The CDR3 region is CASSWKRDKLHF. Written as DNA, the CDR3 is TGCGCCAGCAGTTGGAAGCGGGATAAGCTTCATTTT.

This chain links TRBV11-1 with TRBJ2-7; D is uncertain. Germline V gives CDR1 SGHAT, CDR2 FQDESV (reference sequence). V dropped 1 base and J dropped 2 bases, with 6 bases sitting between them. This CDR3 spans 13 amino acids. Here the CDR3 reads CASSLVQAYEQYF. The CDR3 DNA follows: TGTGCCAGCAGCTTAGTCCAAGCCTACGAGCAGTACTTC.

CDR3 DNA sequence: TGTGCCAGCAGCGTAGAGGCAGGGGGAGGGTATGGCTACACCTTC. Translated: CASSVEAGGGYGYTF. The V and J genes are TRBV9 and TRBJ1-2, with 7 bases that match TRBD1. Germline CDR1 is SGDLS and CDR2 is YYNGEE. This CDR3 comprises 15 residues. J gave up 5 bases and V 0 bases, and 7 bases lay outside the gene matches.

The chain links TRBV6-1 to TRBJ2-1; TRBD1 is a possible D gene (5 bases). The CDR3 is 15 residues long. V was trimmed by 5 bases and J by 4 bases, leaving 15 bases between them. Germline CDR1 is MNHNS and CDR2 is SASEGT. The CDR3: CASSSARDRYNEQFF. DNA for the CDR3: TGTGCCAGCAGTTCGGCCAGGGATAGATACAATGAGCAGTTCTTC.

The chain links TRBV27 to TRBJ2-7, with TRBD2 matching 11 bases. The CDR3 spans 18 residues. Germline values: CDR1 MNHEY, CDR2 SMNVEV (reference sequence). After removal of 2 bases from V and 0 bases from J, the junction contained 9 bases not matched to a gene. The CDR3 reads CASSLGQTSGASSYEQYF. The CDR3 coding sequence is TGTGCCAGCAGTTTAGGACAGACTAGCGGGGCGAGCTCCTACGAGCAGTACTTC.